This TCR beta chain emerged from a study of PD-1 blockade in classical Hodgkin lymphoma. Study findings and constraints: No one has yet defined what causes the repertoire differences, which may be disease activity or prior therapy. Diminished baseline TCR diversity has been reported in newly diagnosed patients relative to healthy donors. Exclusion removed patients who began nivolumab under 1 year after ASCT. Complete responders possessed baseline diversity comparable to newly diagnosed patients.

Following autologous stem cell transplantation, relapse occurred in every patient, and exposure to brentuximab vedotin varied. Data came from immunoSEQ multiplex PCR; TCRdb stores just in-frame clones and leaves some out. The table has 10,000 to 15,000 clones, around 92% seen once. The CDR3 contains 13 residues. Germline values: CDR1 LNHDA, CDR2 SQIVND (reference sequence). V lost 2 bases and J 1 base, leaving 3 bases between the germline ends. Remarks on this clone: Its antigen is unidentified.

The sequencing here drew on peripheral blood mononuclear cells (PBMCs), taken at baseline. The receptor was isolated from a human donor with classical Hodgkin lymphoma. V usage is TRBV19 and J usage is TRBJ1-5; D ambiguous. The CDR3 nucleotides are TGTGCCAGTAGTATACCGAGCAATCAGCCCCAGCATTTT. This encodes CASSIPSNQPQHF.